The next 18 T cell receptor beta chains were all read from a single sample in a study of blood T cell repertoires in COVID-19. The protocol was immunoSEQ multiplex PCR, while the TCRdb copy is restricted to in-frame clones and leaves out a portion. This table has a few hundred thousand clones, 80% to 90% appearing once. The sample comprised PBMCs or T cells enriched from blood (not recorded which). The source of these receptors is a woman in her 30s who had recovered from COVID-19.

The chain uses TRBV5-6 and TRBJ2-5; D uncertain. V lost 5 bases, J lost 1 base, and 12 bases lay in between. Germline V lookup: CDR1 SGHDT, CDR2 YYEEEE. CDR3 length equals 14 residues. This CDR3 is CASRSRGVQETQYF. Written as DNA, the CDR3 is TGTGCCAGCAGATCAAGAGGAGTCCAAGAGACCCAGTACTTC.

The chain couples TRBV7-9 to TRBJ2-1; no firm D call. V was shortened by 5 bases and J by 3 bases, with 14 bases between the two germline ends. Germline V gene data show CDR1 as SEHNR and CDR2 as FQNEAQ (reference sequence). The CDR3 is 15 residues long. The CDR3 spells CASSPSRDYYNEQFF. CDR3 bases: TGTGCCAGCAGCCCCTCGAGAGATTACTACAATGAGCAGTTCTTC.

J is TRBJ1-1 and V is TRBV18, with 9 nucleotides matching TRBD1. The J segment lost 6 bases and the V segment lost 0 bases, leaving 2 bases of the junction unmatched. CDR3 length equals 14 residues. Germline V CDR1 and CDR2: KGHSH, LQKENI. CDR3 sequence (DNA): TGTGCCAGCTCACCACCGGGACAGGGTGCTGAAGCTTTCTTT. Translating gives CASSPPGQGAEAFF.

This clone has a handful of counts. The chain uses TRBV27 and TRBJ1-6; D unresolved. Trimming cost V 2 bases and J 0 bases, with 5 bases left between them. Looked up from germline, CDR1 is MNHEY and CDR2 is SMNVEV (reference sequence). CDR3 length: 15 residues. This CDR3 is CASSLTSSYNSPLHF. The CDR3, as DNA: TGTGCCAGCAGTTTAACAAGCTCCTATAATTCACCCCTCCACTTT.

This rearrangement joins TRBV7-6 to TRBJ2-7, with 7 bases fitting TRBD2. CDR1 and CDR2 from the germline V gene are SGHVS and FNYEAQ. This CDR3 comprises 15 residues. V lost 8 bases and J lost 3; bases outside the gene matches: 13. CDR3 in DNA: TGTGCCAGCCTAGGGGCCGGGAGGCACCTCTACGAGCAGTACTTC. It translates to CASLGAGRHLYEQYF.

The rearrangement uses TRBV7-3 and TRBJ1-1; D gene unclear. There are 13 residues in the CDR3. Germline V gives CDR1 SGHTA, CDR2 FQGTGA. Trimming cost V 4 bases and J 0 bases, with 6 bases left between them. The CDR3 bases are TGTGCCAGCAGCTCCCACTTGAACACTGAAGCTTTCTTT. Its protein product is CASSSHLNTEAFF.

V is TRBV12-3 or TRBV12-4 and J is TRBJ1-1; D might be TRBD1 (5 bases). The CDR3 loop spans 13 amino acids. Trimming stripped 9 bases from V and 1 base from J, with 12 bases between. CDR3 DNA sequence: TGTGCCAGATCTTTGACAGCGAACACTGAAGCTTTCTTT. Its translation is CARSLTANTEAFF.

The chain links TRBV5-1 to TRBJ2-2, with a weak D call TRBD1 (5 bases). Germline V gene sequence: CDR1 SGHRS, CDR2 YFSETQ. The CDR3 spans 15 residues. Trimming took off 0 bases at V and 0 bases at J, with 6 bases between the two ends. The DNA of the CDR3 is TGCGCCAGCAGCTTGGGGACAACGAACACCGGGGAGCTGTTTTTT. Amino acids: CASSLGTTNTGELFF. Complete variable domain (other parts from reference TRBV5-1 and TRBJ2-2): KAGVTQTPRYLIKTRGQQVTLSCSPISGHRSVSWYQQTPGQGLQFLFEYFSETQRNKGNFPGRFSGRQFSNSRSEMNVSTLELGDSALYLCASSLGTTNTGELFFGEGSRLTVL.

The chain employs TRBV29-1 and TRBJ2-1, with TRBD1 identical over 11 bases. Germline V gene lookup returns CDR1 SQVTM and CDR2 ANQGSEA. The CDR3 is made up of 18 amino acids. With 4 bases clipped from V and 4 bases from J, the junction kept 15 bases outside the gene matches. As DNA, the CDR3 is TGCAGCGTTGGTTTGGTCTCGGGATGGGACAGGGGGTACAATGAGCAGTTCTTC. This gives the protein CSVGLVSGWDRGYNEQFF.

The V gene is TRBV25-1, the J gene TRBJ2-7; TRBD1 aligns across 7 bases. The ends lost 8 bases at V and 5 bases at J; junction bases unmatched: 6. The CDR3 runs 12 residues. CDR1 and CDR2 from the germline V gene are MGHDK and SYGVNS. The CDR3 loop is CASAGTANEQYF. Written as DNA, the CDR3 is TGTGCCAGCGCCGGGACAGCCAACGAGCAGTACTTC.

The gene calls are TRBV28 and TRBJ1-4; 10 bases agree with TRBD1. Germline CDR1 and CDR2: MDHEN and SYDVKM. V gave up 6 bases and J gave up 8 bases; unmatched junction bases: 9. The CDR3 is 15 amino acids. The CDR3 DNA is TGTGCCAGCAGACTCACGGGACAGGGGAACGAAAAACTGTTTTTT. It is translated as CASRLTGQGNEKLFF.

The J gene is TRBJ1-4, the V gene TRBV25-1; no reliable D call. V was pared by 1 base and J by 7 bases, with 10 bases between. The CDR3 is 14 residues long. CDR1 MGHDK and CDR2 SYGVNS come from the germline V gene. CDR3 nucleotide sequence: TGTGCCAGCAGTGAATTAGGGCGGGGTGAAAAACTGTTTTTT. Protein product: CASSELGRGEKLFF.

The chain joins TRBV11-2 to TRBJ1-2; D is unclear. CDR1 and CDR2 (germline): SGHAT, FQNNGV. CDR3 length: 14 residues. The V and J ends lost 5 bases and 2 bases respectively, with 12 bases between them. For the CDR3, the DNA is TGTGCCAGCAGCCCCGCTGGACTGAACTATGGCTACACCTTC. Translated, it gives CASSPAGLNYGYTF.

The chain links TRBV13 to TRBJ1-1; tentative D call: TRBD1 (6 bases). V gave up 3 bases and J gave up 1 base, with 21 bases separating them. This CDR3 comprises 18 residues. Per the germline V gene, CDR1 is PRHDT and CDR2 is FYEKMQ (reference sequence). CDR3 bases: TGTGCCAGCAGCTTCTACAAGGGGAAAACAGGGCCGAACACTGAAGCTTTCTTT. This encodes CASSFYKGKTGPNTEAFF.

A single count supports this clone. The rearrangement uses TRBV27 and TRBJ2-3; D is ambiguous. The V gene lost 4 bases and the J gene lost 3 bases, with 17 bases spanning the gap. Germline CDR1 and CDR2: MNHEY and SMNVEV (reference sequence). The CDR3 spans 16 residues. DNA for the CDR3: TGTGCCAGCAGTTCGTTAGCCCCCCCACCGACAGATACGCAGTATTTT. It yields the protein CASSSLAPPPTDTQYF.

The chain employs TRBV30 and TRBJ1-4, with TRBD1 as a possible D gene (5 bases). V lost 0 bases and J lost 8, with 16 bases in between. The CDR3 consists of 15 residues. CDR1 GTSNPN and CDR2 SVGIG come from the germline V gene (reference sequence). DNA of the CDR3: TGTGCCTGGAGTGTACGAGAGCAGGGCGAGGAAAAACTGTTTTTT. Protein product: CAWSVREQGEEKLFF.

The rearrangement links TRBV9 to TRBJ1-2, with TRBD1 matching over 8 bases. CDR3 length: 15 amino acids. Trimming took 0 bases from V and 6 from J; bases not matched to a gene: 7. Germline loops: CDR1 SGDLS, CDR2 YYNGEE. The CDR3 sequence: CASSVALQGVHGYTF. The CDR3 nucleotides are TGTGCCAGCAGCGTAGCTTTACAGGGGGTGCATGGCTACACCTTC.

The J gene is TRBJ2-5, the V gene TRBV27, with 10 bases matching TRBD1. This CDR3 has 17 amino acids. CDR1 is MNHEY, CDR2 SMNVEV, per germline (reference sequence). J was trimmed by 1 base and V by 2 bases; bases with no gene match: 7. CDR3 sequence: CASSLGPGQGIQETQYF. The CDR3 DNA follows: TGTGCCAGCAGTTTAGGCCCGGGACAGGGGATCCAAGAGACCCAGTACTTC.